This T cell receptor (beta chain) was captured by sequencing in a study of blood T cell dynamics during melanoma immunotherapy. Study-level information: First-line therapy was either pembrolizumab or nivolumab with ipilimumab for metastatic melanoma. Study observations and caveats: It remained unknown if the driving T cell clones were melanoma-specific.

A fixed DNA input of 350 ng was used per bulk PBMC sample. Generated by immunoSEQ multiplex PCR, the TCRdb table keeps only in-frame clones and is missing some. The sample has approximately 25,000 clones; 87% are singletons. Time point described: pre-treatment baseline. Comments on this clone: Its target is unknown.

The germline V gene has CDR1 SGHRS and CDR2 YFSETQ. Trimming stripped 4 bases from V and 2 bases from J, with 10 bases between. The CDR3 has 14 residues. The starting material was blood, obtained from a patient treated with checkpoint blockade. V is TRBV5-1 and J is TRBJ2-1; D is undetermined. The TCR was taken from a human donor with melanoma. CDR3 sequence reads: CASSTYGAYNEQFF. CDR3 bases: TGCGCCAGCAGCACCTATGGGGCCTACAATGAGCAGTTCTTC.